Listed below are T cell receptor beta chains from one sample, sequenced in a study of cytomegalovirus exposure and HLA in healthy donors. Using immunoSEQ multiplex PCR, the repertoire was profiled, and TCRdb retains in-frame clones only, with some absent. Of some 140,000 clones listed, over 70% are singletons. The sample taken for sequencing was PBMCs. These receptors were collected from a woman aged 18-29 years in good health and CMV-seronegative. Each CDR3 is given with its conserved first and last residue. A D gene is named only where the DNA matches it firmly. Some rows have no size entry. The others give once, few or many, or a class for an expanded clone.

size | J | D | V | CDR3 | DNA
. | TRBJ2-7 | TRBD2 | TRBV7-6 | CASSPRTRGSYEQYF | TGTGCCAGCAGCCCACGGACTAGAGGTTCCTACGAGCAGTACTTC
. | TRBJ2-1 | TRBD2 | TRBV5-4 | CASSLHGGRAGNEQFF | TGTGCCAGCAGCCTCCACGGTGGGAGGGCCGGAAATGAGCAGTTCTTC
. | TRBJ1-2 | . | TRBV29-1 | CSVALSGEGYTF | TGCAGCGTTGCCTTATCAGGGGAAGGCTACACCTTC
. | TRBJ2-4 | TRBD1 | TRBV15 | CATSRDTDRVRGNIQYF | TGTGCCACCAGCAGAGATACGGACAGGGTGAGGGGAAACATTCAGTACTTC
. | TRBJ2-7 | TRBD1 | TRBV7-8 | CASSLDRETNEQYF | TGTGCCAGCAGCCTTGACAGGGAAACTAACGAGCAGTACTTC
. | TRBJ2-7 | TRBD1 | TRBV11-1 | CASSLTLSGTGGSYEQYF | TGTGCCAGCAGCTTGACACTTAGCGGGACAGGGGGATCCTACGAGCAGTACTTC
. | TRBJ2-7 | TRBD2 | TRBV5-1 | CASSFTSGRYEQYF | TGCGCCAGCAGCTTTACTAGCGGGAGATACGAGCAGTACTTC
. | TRBJ2-1 | . | TRBV27 | CASSLGNYNEQFF | TGTGCCAGCAGTCTCGGGAATTACAATGAGCAGTTCTTC
. | TRBJ2-1 | TRBD2 | TRBV25-1 | CASSEPRLAGYYNEQFF | TGTGCCAGCAGTGAGCCAAGACTAGCGGGATACTACAATGAGCAGTTCTTC
. | TRBJ2-3 | . | TRBV27 | CASTFWGGGTQYF | TGTGCCAGCACCTTCTGGGGTGGAGGTACGCAGTATTTT
. | TRBJ2-1 | TRBD2 | TRBV4-1 | CASSQVLGTSGNNEQFF | TGCGCCAGCAGCCAAGTCCTCGGGACTAGCGGAAACAATGAGCAGTTCTTC
. | TRBJ2-7 | TRBD2 | TRBV30 | CAWSLGLAGAGEQYF | TGTGCCTGGAGTCTTGGACTAGCGGGAGCCGGCGAGCAGTACTTC
. | TRBJ2-5 | . | TRBV2 | CAGGGEETQYF | TGTGCCGGAGGAGGAGAAGAGACCCAGTACTTC
. | TRBJ2-1 | . | TRBV10-3 | CAISESANEQFF | TGTGCCATCAGTGAGTCGGCAAATGAGCAGTTCTTC
. | TRBJ1-5 | . | TRBV2 | CASSRTETNQPQHF | TGTGCCAGCAGTAGGACAGAGACCAATCAGCCCCAGCATTTT
. | TRBJ2-7 | . | TRBV14 | CASSARGEQYF | TGTGCCAGCAGCGCCAGGGGCGAGCAGTACTTC
. | TRBJ1-2 | . | TRBV19 | CASSMSSQGIDGYTF | TGTGCCAGTAGTATGTCGTCCCAGGGGATAGATGGCTACACCTTC
. | TRBJ2-6 | TRBD2 | TRBV6-6 | CASRGLAGTGANVLTF | TGTGCCAGCAGGGGACTAGCGGGAACTGGGGCCAACGTCCTGACTTTC
once | TRBJ2-7 | TRBD2 | TRBV27 | CASSRTGTTAAPGVGDEQYF | TGTGCCAGCAGTAGGACGGGGACTACCGCTGCCCCCGGAGTGGGCGACGAGCAGTACTTC
. | TRBJ1-2 | . | TRBV30 | CACLLMGDMWIGYTF | TGTGCCTGTCTTCTTATGGGAGACATGTGGATTGGCTACACCTTC
. | TRBJ1-2 | TRBD1 | TRBV29-1 | CSVLGTGGDNYGYTF | TGCAGCGTTCTCGGGACAGGGGGCGATAACTATGGCTACACCTTC
. | TRBJ2-1 | TRBD2 | TRBV7-6 | CASSLSGGSSNEQFF | TGTGCCAGCAGCTTATCGGGAGGTTCCAGCAATGAGCAGTTCTTC
. | TRBJ2-1 | . | TRBV4-1 | CASSQQSSSYNEQFF | TGCGCCAGCAGCCAACAATCCAGCTCCTACAATGAGCAGTTCTTC
. | TRBJ2-3 | . | TRBV30 | CAWSGRALVTDTQYF | TGTGCCTGGAGTGGGCGGGCGTTAGTCACAGATACGCAGTATTTT
. | TRBJ2-2 | TRBD2 | TRBV12-5 | CASGLGTSGRTGGELFF | TGTGCTAGTGGTTTGGGGACTAGCGGGAGGACAGGCGGGGAGCTGTTTTTT
. | TRBJ2-5 | . | TRBV5-4 | CASSEGGVGVETQYF | TGTGCCAGCTCGGAGGGCGGGGTGGGGGTAGAGACCCAGTACTTC
few | TRBJ1-1 | TRBD1 | TRBV4-1 | CASSQYGTAEAFF | TGCGCCAGCAGCCAATACGGGACAGCTGAAGCTTTCTTT